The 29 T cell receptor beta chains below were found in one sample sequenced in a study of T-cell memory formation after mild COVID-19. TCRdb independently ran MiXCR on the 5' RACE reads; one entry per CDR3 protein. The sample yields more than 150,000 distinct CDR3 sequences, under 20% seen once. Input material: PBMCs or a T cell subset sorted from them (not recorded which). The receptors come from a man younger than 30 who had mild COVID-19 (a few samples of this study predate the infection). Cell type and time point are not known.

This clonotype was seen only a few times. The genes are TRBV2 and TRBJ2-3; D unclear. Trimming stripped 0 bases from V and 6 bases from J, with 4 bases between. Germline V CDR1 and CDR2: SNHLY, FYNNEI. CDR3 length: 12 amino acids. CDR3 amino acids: CASSEAGDTQYF. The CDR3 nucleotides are TGTGCCAGCAGTGAAGCGGGCGATACGCAGTATTTT. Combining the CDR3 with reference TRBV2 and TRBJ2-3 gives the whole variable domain EPEVTQTPSHQVTQMGQEVILRCVPISNHLYFYWYRQILGQKVEFLVSFYNNEISEKSEIFDDQFSVERPDGSNFTLKIRSTKLEDSAMYFCASSEAGDTQYFGPGTRLTVL.

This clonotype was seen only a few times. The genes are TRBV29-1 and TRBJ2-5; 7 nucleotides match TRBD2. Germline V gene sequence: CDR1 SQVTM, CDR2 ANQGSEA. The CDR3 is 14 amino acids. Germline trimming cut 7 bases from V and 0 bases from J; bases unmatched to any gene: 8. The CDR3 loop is CSAPVGGYQETQYF. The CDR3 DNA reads TGCAGCGCCCCCGTGGGGGGGTACCAAGAGACCCAGTACTTC.

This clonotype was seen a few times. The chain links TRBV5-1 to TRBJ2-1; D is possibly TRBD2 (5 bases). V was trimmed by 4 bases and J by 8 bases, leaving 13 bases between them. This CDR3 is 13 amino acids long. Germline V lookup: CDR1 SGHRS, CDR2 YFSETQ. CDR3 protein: CASSPLGVHEQFF. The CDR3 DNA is TGCGCCAGCAGCCCCCTCGGGGTCCATGAGCAGTTCTTC.

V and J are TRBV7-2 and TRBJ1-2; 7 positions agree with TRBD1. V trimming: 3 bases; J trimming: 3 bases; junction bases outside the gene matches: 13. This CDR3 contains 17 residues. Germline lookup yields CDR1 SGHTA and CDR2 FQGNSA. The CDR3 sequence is CASSFDRERSWDYGYTF. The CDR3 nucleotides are TGTGCCAGCAGCTTTGACAGGGAAAGGAGCTGGGACTATGGCTACACCTTC. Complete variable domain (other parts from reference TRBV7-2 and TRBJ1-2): GAGVSQSPSNKVTEKGKDVELRCDPISGHTALYWYRQSLGQGLEFLIYFQGNSAPDKSGLPSDRFSAERTGGSVSTLTIQRTQQEDSAVYLCASSFDRERSWDYGYTFGSGTRLTVV.

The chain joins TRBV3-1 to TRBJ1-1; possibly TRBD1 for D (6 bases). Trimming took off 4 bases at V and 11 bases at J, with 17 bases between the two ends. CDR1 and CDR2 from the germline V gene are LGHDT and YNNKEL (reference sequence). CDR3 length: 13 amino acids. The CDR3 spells CASSRRGQLWAFF. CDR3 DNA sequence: TGTGCCAGCAGCCGGCGGGGGCAATTGTGGGCTTTCTTT.

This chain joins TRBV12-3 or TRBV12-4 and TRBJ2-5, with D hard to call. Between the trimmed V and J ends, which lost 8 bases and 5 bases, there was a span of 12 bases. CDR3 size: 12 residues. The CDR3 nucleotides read TGTGCCAGCCGCCCCGGGTCGGAGACCCAGTACTTC. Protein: CASRPGSETQYF.

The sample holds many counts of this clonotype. CDR3 nucleotide sequence: TGTGCCAGCAGCTTATGGAAGGGAGATACGCAGTATTTT. It codes for CASSLWKGDTQYF. This rearrangement joins TRBV7-2 to TRBJ2-3; D is uncertain. V dropped 2 bases and J dropped 5 bases, with 8 bases sitting between them. The length of the CDR3 is 13 residues. The germline gives CDR1 SGHTA, CDR2 FQGNSA.

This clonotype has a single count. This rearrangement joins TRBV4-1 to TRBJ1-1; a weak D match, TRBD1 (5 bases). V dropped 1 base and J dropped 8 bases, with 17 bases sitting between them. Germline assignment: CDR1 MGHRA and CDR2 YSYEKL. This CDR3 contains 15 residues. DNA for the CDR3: TGCGCCAGCAGCCAAGGGGGCGGAGGGACTAGGGAAGCTTTCTTT. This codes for CASSQGGGGTREAFF.

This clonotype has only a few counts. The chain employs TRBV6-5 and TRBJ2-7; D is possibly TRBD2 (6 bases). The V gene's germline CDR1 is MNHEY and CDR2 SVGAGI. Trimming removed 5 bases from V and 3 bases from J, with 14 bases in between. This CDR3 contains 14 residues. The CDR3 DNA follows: TGTGCCAGCAGTACCCGAGCGCGGGACTACGAGCAGTACTTC. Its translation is CASSTRARDYEQYF.

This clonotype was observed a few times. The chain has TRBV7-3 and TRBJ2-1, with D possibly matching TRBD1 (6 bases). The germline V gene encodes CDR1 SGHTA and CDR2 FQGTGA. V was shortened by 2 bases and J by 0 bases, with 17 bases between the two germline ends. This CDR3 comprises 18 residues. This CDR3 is CASSLRGVKQGSYNEQFF. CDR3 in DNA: TGTGCCAGCAGCTTACGTGGGGTGAAACAGGGCTCCTACAATGAGCAGTTCTTC.

CDR3 sequence (DNA): TGTGCCAGCACCACAGGGGTGGATACGCAGTATTTT. Protein sequence: CASTTGVDTQYF. This chain uses TRBV28 with TRBJ2-3, with 7 nucleotides matching TRBD1. CDR1 is MDHEN and CDR2 is SYDVKM in the germline V gene. V was pared by 7 bases and J by 6 bases, with 4 bases of the junction left unmatched. The CDR3 extends over 12 amino acids.

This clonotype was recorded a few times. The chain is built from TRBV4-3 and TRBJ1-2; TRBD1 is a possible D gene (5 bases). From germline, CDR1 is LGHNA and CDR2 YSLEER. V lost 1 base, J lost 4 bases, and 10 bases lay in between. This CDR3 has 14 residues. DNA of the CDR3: TGCGCCAGCAGCCAAGGGCGGGGCGGCTATGGCTACACCTTC. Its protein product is CASSQGRGGYGYTF.

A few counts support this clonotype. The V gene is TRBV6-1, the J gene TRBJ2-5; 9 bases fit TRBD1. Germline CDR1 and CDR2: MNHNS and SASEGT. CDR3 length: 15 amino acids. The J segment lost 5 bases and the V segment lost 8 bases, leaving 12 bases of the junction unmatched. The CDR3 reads CASLRLLTGGETQYF. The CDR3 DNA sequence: TGTGCCAGCCTTCGGTTACTGACAGGGGGGGAGACCCAGTACTTC.

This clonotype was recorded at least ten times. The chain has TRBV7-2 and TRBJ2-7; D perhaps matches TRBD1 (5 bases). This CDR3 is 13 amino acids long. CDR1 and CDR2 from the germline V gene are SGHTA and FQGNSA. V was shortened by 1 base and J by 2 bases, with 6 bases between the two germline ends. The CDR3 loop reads CASSLGTTYEQYV. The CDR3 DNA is TGTGCCAGCAGCTTAGGGACAACCTACGAGCAGTACGTC.

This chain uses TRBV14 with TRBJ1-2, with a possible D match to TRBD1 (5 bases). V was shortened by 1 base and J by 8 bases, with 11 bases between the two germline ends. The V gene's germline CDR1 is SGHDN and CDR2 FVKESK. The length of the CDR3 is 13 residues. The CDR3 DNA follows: TGTGCCAGCAGCCAAGTCGGGACCAGCGGCTACACCTTC. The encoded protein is CASSQVGTSGYTF.

In nucleotides, the CDR3 is TGTGCCAGCAGTCTACTACCCGGGACTAGCAATGAGCAGTTCTTC. Translation gives CASSLLPGTSNEQFF. This rearrangement joins TRBV28 to TRBJ2-1; 8 nucleotides match TRBD2. The V and J ends lost 5 bases and 6 bases, in that order; junction bases with no gene match: 9. Germline V gene data show CDR1 as MDHEN and CDR2 as SYDVKM. CDR3 size: 15 residues.

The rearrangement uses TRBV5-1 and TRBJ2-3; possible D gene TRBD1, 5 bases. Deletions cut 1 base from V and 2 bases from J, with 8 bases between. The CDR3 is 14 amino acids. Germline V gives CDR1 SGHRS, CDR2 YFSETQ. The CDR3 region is CASSLSGSTDTQYF. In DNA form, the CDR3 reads TGCGCCAGCAGCTTGTCAGGGTCCACAGATACGCAGTATTTT.

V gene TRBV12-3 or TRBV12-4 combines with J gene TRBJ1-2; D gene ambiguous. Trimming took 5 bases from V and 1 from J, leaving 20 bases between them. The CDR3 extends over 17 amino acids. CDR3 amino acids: CASSPRASFSVNYGYTF. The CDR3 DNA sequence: TGTGCCAGCAGTCCGAGAGCTTCGTTTTCGGTTAACTATGGCTACACCTTC.

The CDR3 DNA reads TGTGCCAGCAGTCCGGGGGGGCCGACAGGGGGAAGCGGCTACACCTTC. Encoded protein: CASSPGGPTGGSGYTF. V and J are TRBV7-3 and TRBJ1-2; TRBD1 agrees at 9 bases. This CDR3 region has 16 residues. CDR1 and CDR2 (germline): SGHTA, FQGTGA. V shed 6 bases and J 8 bases; nucleotides not matched to a gene: 16.

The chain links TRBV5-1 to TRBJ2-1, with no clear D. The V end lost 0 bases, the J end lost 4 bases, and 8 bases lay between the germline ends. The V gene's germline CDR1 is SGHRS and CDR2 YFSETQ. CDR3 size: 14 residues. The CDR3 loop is CASSLATQYNEQFF. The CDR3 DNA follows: TGCGCCAGCAGCTTGGCGACCCAGTACAATGAGCAGTTCTTC.

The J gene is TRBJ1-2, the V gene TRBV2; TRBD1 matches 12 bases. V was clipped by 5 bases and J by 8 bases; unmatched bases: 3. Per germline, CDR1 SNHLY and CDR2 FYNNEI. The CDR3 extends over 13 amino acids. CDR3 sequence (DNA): TGTGCCAGCAGTCGGGACAGGGGGCAAGGCTACACCTTC. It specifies CASSRDRGQGYTF.

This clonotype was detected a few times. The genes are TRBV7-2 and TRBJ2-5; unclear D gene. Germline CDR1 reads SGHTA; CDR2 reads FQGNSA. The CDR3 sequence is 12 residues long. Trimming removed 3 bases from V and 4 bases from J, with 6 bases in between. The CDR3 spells CASSFARETQYF. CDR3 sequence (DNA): TGTGCCAGCAGCTTCGCCCGAGAGACCCAGTACTTC.

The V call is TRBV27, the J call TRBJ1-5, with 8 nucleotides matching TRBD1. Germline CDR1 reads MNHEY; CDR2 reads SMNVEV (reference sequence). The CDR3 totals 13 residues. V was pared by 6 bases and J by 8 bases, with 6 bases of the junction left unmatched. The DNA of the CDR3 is TGTGCCAGCAGCCCAGGGGGCCTGGAGCCCCAGCATTTT. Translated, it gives CASSPGGLEPQHF.

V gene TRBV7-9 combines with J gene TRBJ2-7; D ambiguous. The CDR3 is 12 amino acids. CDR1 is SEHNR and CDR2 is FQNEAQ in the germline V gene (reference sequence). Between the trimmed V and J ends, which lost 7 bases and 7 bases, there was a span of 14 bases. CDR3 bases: TGTGCCAGCACCCTCTCCCCCGGGGAGCAGTACTTC. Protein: CASTLSPGEQYF.

CDR3: CASSQELTVGEQYF. In nucleotides, the CDR3 is TGCGCCAGCAGCCAAGAATTAACGGTCGGCGAGCAGTACTTC. The chain recombines TRBV4-3 with TRBJ2-7, with D unresolved. Trimming pared 0 bases from V and 6 bases from J, leaving 12 bases between. This CDR3 comprises 14 residues. Germline assignment: CDR1 LGHNA and CDR2 YSLEER.

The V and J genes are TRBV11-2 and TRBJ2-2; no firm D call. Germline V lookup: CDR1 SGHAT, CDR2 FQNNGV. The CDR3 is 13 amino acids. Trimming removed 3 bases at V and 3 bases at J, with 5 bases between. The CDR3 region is CASSFKDTGELFF. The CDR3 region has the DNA TGTGCCAGCAGCTTCAAAGACACCGGGGAGCTGTTTTTT.

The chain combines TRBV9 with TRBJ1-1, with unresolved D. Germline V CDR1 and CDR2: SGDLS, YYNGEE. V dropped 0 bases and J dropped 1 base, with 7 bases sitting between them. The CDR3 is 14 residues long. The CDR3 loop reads CASSVVAGNTEAFF. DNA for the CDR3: TGTGCCAGCAGCGTAGTGGCCGGGAACACTGAAGCTTTCTTT.

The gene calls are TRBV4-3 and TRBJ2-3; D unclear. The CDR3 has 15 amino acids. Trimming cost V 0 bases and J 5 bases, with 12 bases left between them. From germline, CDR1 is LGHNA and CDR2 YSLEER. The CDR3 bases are TGCGCCAGCAGCCAAGATAAGAGCTACCAAGATACGCAGTATTTT. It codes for CASSQDKSYQDTQYF.

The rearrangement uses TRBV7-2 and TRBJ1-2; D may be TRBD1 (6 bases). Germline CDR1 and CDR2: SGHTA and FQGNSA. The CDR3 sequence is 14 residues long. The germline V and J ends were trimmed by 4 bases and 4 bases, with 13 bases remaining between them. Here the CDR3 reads CASSYQQGPYGYTF. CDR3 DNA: TGTGCCAGCAGCTACCAACAGGGCCCCTATGGCTACACCTTC.